This TCR beta chain was recovered during a study of T cell responses to AZD1222 COVID-19 vaccine. Study-level background: Some second doses came at about 4 weeks and others at about 12 weeks; these were pooled. Study conclusions and caveats: Females made up more of the donors, who were largely white British, and clonal diversity may have come out too low.

Concerning this clone itself: The antigen is unknown.

The CDR3 runs to 17 residues. V was trimmed by 2 bases and J by 8 bases, leaving 24 bases between them. The V gene's germline CDR1 is MRHNA and CDR2 SNTAGT. Some clones are missing from TCRdb's copy, which holds only in-frame ones; the method was immunoSEQ multiplex PCR. The profile shows 100,000 to 150,000 clones, 90% of them singletons. The source is an adult in good health. The rearrangement uses TRBV6-4 and TRBJ1-2; D remains unclear. The sequenced sample was peripheral blood, obtained on day 0 of AZD1222 vaccination. CDR3 residues: CASSDRAPGGSMWGYTF. As DNA, the CDR3 is TGTGCCAGCAGTGACCGGGCCCCCGGAGGTTCCATGTGGGGCTACACCTTC.